A selection of T cell receptor beta chains follows, all from one sample in a study of blood T cell repertoires in COVID-19. TCRdb's copy holds only in-frame clones and misses some; the assay was immunoSEQ multiplex PCR. This table holds just over 250,000 clones, about 91% found once. Sample: peripheral blood. The receptors stem from a person between 18 and 30 years old with COVID-19, enrolled during active disease. CDR3s include the opening cysteine and the closing phenylalanine or tryptophan. Each record gives: J gene, V gene, clone size, D gene, CDR3 DNA, CDR3 protein. D genes are given only for firm matches. Clone size, where shown, is once, few, many, or a class for clones that have expanded.

>TRBJ2-7|TRBV7-9|.|.
TGTGCCAGCAGCTTAGTAGAACTAGCTTACGAGCAGTACTTC
CASSLVELAYEQYF
>TRBJ1-1|TRBV19|once|.
TGTGCCAGTAGTAAGAGAAATGGGAACACTGAAGCTTTCTTT
CASSKRNGNTEAFF
>TRBJ2-5|TRBV6-2/TRBV6-3|.|.
TGTGCCAGCAGTTACTCGAAAGGGGGTGTAGAGACCCAGTACTTC
CASSYSKGGVETQYF
>TRBJ2-7|TRBV10-3|.|.
TGTGCCATCAGTGTGCAGGGGACCTACGAGCAGTACTTC
CAISVQGTYEQYF
>TRBJ2-1|TRBV27|.|.
TGTGCCAGCCGGGACTTATCCTACAATGAGCAGTTCTTC
CASRDLSYNEQFF
>TRBJ2-1|TRBV11-3|.|.
TGTGCCAGCAGCTTAGGAGGGTCGAATTACAATGAGCAGTTCTTC
CASSLGGSNYNEQFF
>TRBJ1-1|TRBV9|.|TRBD1
TGTGCCAGCAGCGTACCCCCGACAGGGGGAGACACTGAAGCTTTCTTT
CASSVPPTGGDTEAFF
>TRBJ2-3|TRBV7-8|.|.
TGTGCCAGCAGCTCAGGACTTTTCCCAGATACGCAGTATTTT
CASSSGLFPDTQYF
>TRBJ1-1|TRBV19|.|.
TGTGCCAGTAGTGTCGTCGGGGGTGACACTGAAGCTTTCTTT
CASSVVGGDTEAFF
>TRBJ1-5|TRBV27|.|TRBD1
TGTGCCAGCAGTCACCGACAGGGGGTTCAGCCCCAGCATTTT
CASSHRQGVQPQHF
>TRBJ2-1|TRBV11-3|.|TRBD1
TGTGCCAGCAGCTTAGATGGGGACAGTCAGTTCTTC
CASSLDGDSQFF
>TRBJ1-2|TRBV7-9|.|TRBD1
TGTGCCAGCAGCTTGACCAGGGGGGACTATGGCTACACCTTC
CASSLTRGDYGYTF
>TRBJ1-2|TRBV2|.|TRBD1
TGTGCCAGCAGTGACCGCGGGACAGGGGGAGATGGCTACACCTTC
CASSDRGTGGDGYTF
>TRBJ2-2|TRBV27|.|TRBD2
TGTGCCAGCAGTTTATTTTCCCTGACTAGCGGGAGGGCCGGGGAGCTGTTTTTT
CASSLFSLTSGRAGELFF
>TRBJ1-2|TRBV6-5|.|.
TGTGCCAGCAGTTACTCGGACAGACCTAACTATGGCTACACCTTC
CASSYSDRPNYGYTF
>TRBJ2-2|TRBV7-2|.|TRBD2
TGTGCCAGCAGCTTGGAGACTAGCGGGATTAAAAACACCGGGGAGCTGTTTTTT
CASSLETSGIKNTGELFF
>TRBJ2-3|TRBV6-4|once|TRBD2
TGTGCCAGCAGTGACGAATTGGGTAGCGGGAGGCAGTATTTT
CASSDELGSGRQYF
>TRBJ1-5|TRBV5-5|.|TRBD1
TGTGCCAGCAGCGCGGGCCCCGGGACAGGAGGACAGCCCCAGCATTTT
CASSAGPGTGGQPQHF
>TRBJ2-4|TRBV5-4|once|.
TGTGCCAGCAGCGTCGGGGGGCGGTCAGCCAAAAACATTCAGTACTTC
CASSVGGRSAKNIQYF
>TRBJ2-1|TRBV27|.|.
TGTGCCAGCAGTTTAGGAGGGAGCTCCTACAATGAGCAGTTCTTC
CASSLGGSSYNEQFF
>TRBJ2-7|TRBV5-1|.|.
TGCGCCAGCAGCTTGGATTGGGGCCCCTACGAGCAGTACTTC
CASSLDWGPYEQYF
>TRBJ2-3|TRBV15|.|.
TGTGCCACCAGCAGAAACCGGGACTCAAACACAGATACGCAGTATTTT
CATSRNRDSNTDTQYF
>TRBJ2-2|TRBV4-3|.|TRBD2
TGCGCCAGCAGCCAAGATAGAATGTTCCTAGCGGGAACCACCGGGGAGCTGTTTTTT
CASSQDRMFLAGTTGELFF
>TRBJ1-5|TRBV6-4|.|.
TGTGCCAGCAGTGAAGACCTAGGAGGCAATCAGCCCCAGCATTTT
CASSEDLGGNQPQHF
>TRBJ1-2|TRBV27|.|.
TGTGCCAGCAGTCCGTCAGGCCACCCCTACTATGGCTACACCTTC
CASSPSGHPYYGYTF
>TRBJ1-2|TRBV4-1|.|TRBD1
TGCGCCAGCAGCCAAGGGACAGGGGATGGCTACACCTTC
CASSQGTGDGYTF
>TRBJ1-1|TRBV6-5|.|TRBD1
TGTGCCAGCACCAACAGGGGGAAAACTGAAGCTTTCTTT
CASTNRGKTEAFF
>TRBJ2-2|TRBV7-8|.|.
TGTGCCAGCAGCTTAATTGGAGGGAACGCCGGGGAGCTGTTTTTT
CASSLIGGNAGELFF
>TRBJ2-2|TRBV19|.|TRBD2
TGTGCCAGTAGTATGAGACTAGCGGGAGGGCCTAGCGGGGAGCTGTTTTTT
CASSMRLAGGPSGELFF
>TRBJ2-6|TRBV9|.|TRBD1
TGTGCCAGCAGCGTACCCCGGGACAGAGTTTCCTCTGGGGCCAACGTCCTGACTTTC
CASSVPRDRVSSGANVLTF
>TRBJ1-2|TRBV7-9|.|.
TGTGCCAGCAGCTTAAATCAGGACTACACCTTC
CASSLNQDYTF
>TRBJ2-7|TRBV3-1/TRBV3-2|.|TRBD2
TGTGCCAGCAGCCATCCTTCGGCGGGAGGGAAGTTCGAGCAGTACTTC
CASSHPSAGGKFEQYF
>TRBJ2-2|TRBV9|.|.
TGTGCCAGCAGCCTGATTGGAGGGACCGGGGAGCTGTTTTTT
CASSLIGGTGELFF
>TRBJ1-1|TRBV24-1|.|.
TGTGCCACCAGGGGGGCAATGAACACTGAAGCTTTCTTT
CATRGAMNTEAFF
>TRBJ1-2|TRBV28|.|TRBD1
TGTGCCAGCAGTTCCTCCGGGACAGGGATTGGGAATGGCTACACCTTC
CASSSSGTGIGNGYTF
>TRBJ2-7|TRBV28|.|TRBD2
TGTGCCAGCAGTTTCTCTTTGCTAGCGGGCCTCTACGAGCAGTACTTC
CASSFSLLAGLYEQYF
>TRBJ2-5|TRBV7-3|.|TRBD1
TGTGCCGGGTTCAGGGGACAGGGAATTTCAGAGACCCAGTACTTC
CAGFRGQGISETQYF
>TRBJ1-2|TRBV5-8|once|.
TGTGCCAGCAGCTTTCCCGTGAGGGCAGGCCCCTATGGCTACACCTTC
CASSFPVRAGPYGYTF
>TRBJ2-2|TRBV18|.|.
TGTGCCAGCTCACTGGCCCAGGGGAGCAACACCGGGGAGCTGTTTTTT
CASSLAQGSNTGELFF
>TRBJ2-1|TRBV7-9|.|.
TGTGCCAGCAGCTTAACCACCAGAGGGCCTTACAATGAGCAGTTCTTC
CASSLTTRGPYNEQFF
>TRBJ2-1|TRBV5-4|.|.
TGTGCCAGCAGCTTGGGACTCCACAATGAGCAGTTCTTC
CASSLGLHNEQFF